These T cell receptor beta chains were read from a single sample in a study of blood T cell repertoires in COVID-19. The data were produced by immunoSEQ multiplex PCR, yet TCRdb's version contains in-frame clones alone and is incomplete. The sample includes 59,000 or so clones, more than 75% of them seen just once. Material: peripheral blood. The receptor source for this set is a man in his sixties with acute or convalescent COVID-19. Both conserved end residues are trimmed from each CDR3. Fields, in order: J gene, V gene, CDR3 protein.

j_call: TRBJ1-2; v_call: TRBV24-1; cdr3_aa: ATSDATAQGDGYT
j_call: TRBJ2-5; v_call: TRBV14; cdr3_aa: ASSQERFRGLAETQY
j_call: TRBJ2-1; v_call: TRBV19; cdr3_aa: ASSMGAYEQF
j_call: TRBJ2-5; v_call: TRBV5-1; cdr3_aa: ASSLEPLGGVQETQY
j_call: TRBJ1-2; v_call: TRBV18; cdr3_aa: ASSPELGRDSGYT
j_call: TRBJ2-1; v_call: TRBV11-2; cdr3_aa: ASSLELPLSSGGLNEQF
j_call: TRBJ2-7; v_call: TRBV18; cdr3_aa: ASSPGSGQGSYEQY
j_call: TRBJ2-3; v_call: TRBV7-9; cdr3_aa: ASSLYSGGRDTQY
j_call: TRBJ1-4; v_call: TRBV10-1; cdr3_aa: ASSDQPGPGEKLF
j_call: TRBJ2-5; v_call: TRBV4-1; cdr3_aa: ASSQDPRGAGGQETQY
j_call: TRBJ1-3; v_call: TRBV5-1; cdr3_aa: ASSLNTMTGSGNTIY
j_call: TRBJ1-1; v_call: TRBV5-3; cdr3_aa: ARSPAGLKNTEAF
j_call: TRBJ2-5; v_call: TRBV5-1; cdr3_aa: ASSAELGGWETQY
j_call: TRBJ1-5; v_call: TRBV5-1; cdr3_aa: ASSQGTDSNQPQH
j_call: TRBJ2-4; v_call: TRBV29-1; cdr3_aa: SVRGGASKNIQY
j_call: TRBJ2-3; v_call: TRBV10-3; cdr3_aa: AIRTPGGGAPSDTQY
j_call: TRBJ1-1; v_call: TRBV12-3/TRBV12-4; cdr3_aa: ASSRGQTEAF
j_call: TRBJ2-1; v_call: TRBV9; cdr3_aa: ASSVELRGGYNEQF
j_call: TRBJ1-5; v_call: TRBV6-6; cdr3_aa: ASLGVGRASNQPQH
j_call: TRBJ1-1; v_call: TRBV5-1; cdr3_aa: ASSLGPGEFTEAF
j_call: TRBJ2-1; v_call: TRBV25-1; cdr3_aa: ATSGTGPNEQF
j_call: TRBJ2-5; v_call: TRBV6-5; cdr3_aa: ASSLGGGAPETQY
j_call: TRBJ1-3; v_call: TRBV30; cdr3_aa: AWRGTGAGNTIY
j_call: TRBJ1-6; v_call: TRBV19; cdr3_aa: ASSLRSTNSPLH
j_call: TRBJ2-1; v_call: TRBV7-9; cdr3_aa: ASSLVGGQTYNEQF
j_call: TRBJ2-3; v_call: TRBV5-4; cdr3_aa: ASSLAVSTDTQY
j_call: TRBJ1-1; v_call: TRBV7-2; cdr3_aa: ASSLMGGTKNTEAF
j_call: TRBJ2-1; v_call: TRBV19; cdr3_aa: ASSIVGAGGFYNEQF
j_call: TRBJ2-5; v_call: TRBV4-2; cdr3_aa: ASSQSSLKETQY
j_call: TRBJ1-1; v_call: TRBV7-9; cdr3_aa: ASSAGTGSVQAF
j_call: TRBJ1-5; v_call: TRBV30; cdr3_aa: ASTSGGGPNQPQH
j_call: TRBJ2-1; v_call: TRBV11-2; cdr3_aa: ASSLELFAGGRGEQF
j_call: TRBJ2-5; v_call: TRBV29-1; cdr3_aa: SVERRGRVETQY
j_call: TRBJ2-1; v_call: TRBV2; cdr3_aa: ASSHTGLPDNEQF
j_call: TRBJ1-5; v_call: TRBV19; cdr3_aa: ASSIGAGRGNQPQH
j_call: TRBJ2-7; v_call: TRBV19; cdr3_aa: ASSPQGVYEQY
j_call: TRBJ2-5; v_call: TRBV5-1; cdr3_aa: ASSLLDTAQETQY
j_call: TRBJ1-2; v_call: TRBV29-1; cdr3_aa: SVDRSNGYT
j_call: TRBJ2-7; v_call: TRBV7-2; cdr3_aa: ASSLKASGGAGGYEQY
j_call: TRBJ1-1; v_call: TRBV6-5; cdr3_aa: ASNRDSPGNTEAF
j_call: TRBJ2-3; v_call: TRBV7-2; cdr3_aa: ASSEPGLAGADTQY
j_call: TRBJ1-5; v_call: TRBV6-6; cdr3_aa: ASSFSGKGQNQPQH
j_call: TRBJ2-3; v_call: TRBV18; cdr3_aa: ASSPISSGHYTDTQY
j_call: TRBJ2-5; v_call: TRBV12-5; cdr3_aa: ASGLSVSKALLADNQETQY
j_call: TRBJ1-1; v_call: TRBV30; cdr3_aa: AWKVLIGAGQAF
j_call: TRBJ1-5; v_call: TRBV24-1; cdr3_aa: ATSDSSYSNQPQH